This T cell receptor beta chain is drawn from a study of Ad26.COV2.S vaccination and SARS-CoV-2 variants (dated by TCRdb to the early 2020s). For the study in its entirety: Donors in the vaccine arm were drawn from COV1001, a multicentre, randomized, double-blind, placebo-controlled phase I-IIa trial testing Ad26.COV2.S in healthy adults. Participants in the trial were split at random into five groups of five each, receiving low-dose or high-dose Ad26.COV2.S once or twice, or else placebo on both occasions. Throughout the experiments and outcome assessment, investigators stayed blinded to trial group allocation. TCRbeta repertoire sequencing was used to assess the specificity and breadth of SARS-CoV-2-reactive T cell receptors after Ad26.COV2.S vaccination. Ad26.COV2.S was given intramuscularly at 5x10^10 or 1x10^11 viral particles, as a single shot or as two shots 56 days apart. The TCR-sequenced set comprised approximately 30 samples: approximately 19 Ad26.COV2.S vaccine recipients, 5 placebo recipients and 8 SARS-CoV-2 convalescent individuals. What the research found in general, with its limitations: Vaccine and placebo recipients had similar non-spike TCR breadth, a finding consistent with the vaccine containing only spike. Ad26.COV2.S recipients had higher spike-specific TCR breadth than placebo recipients (P = 0.0014). The study lacked the statistical power to compare responses across vaccine doses or regimens. The authors noted that the TCR breadth and depth analyses may have underestimated total T cell responses. Substantial breadth of spike-specific CD8+ and CD4+ T cell responses was reported after vaccination.

TCRbeta CDR3 regions were sequenced with the immunoSEQ Assay. After extraction, genomic DNA underwent amplification by bias-controlled multiplex PCR, followed by high-throughput sequencing. Per the original workflow: To quantify the absolute abundance of every unique TCRbeta CDR3 region, sequences were collapsed and filtered. T cell fraction was estimated by normalizing TCRbeta template counts to usable DNA, with usable DNA measured through amplification of reference genes found in all nucleated cells. Repertoire TCRs were annotated as SARS-CoV-2-specific by exact matching of V gene, CDR3 amino acid sequence and J gene to a known reactive TCR set. MIRA supplied the reference SARS-CoV-2 TCR set, which was filtered for enrichment in COVID-19-positive ImmuneCODE repertoires so that public or cross-reactive TCRs were removed. Based on the MIRA antigens, annotated TCRs were further analysed at the level of specific ORF or position within ORF. Breadth was defined as the number of annotated unique rearrangements divided by the total number of unique productive rearrangements, and depth was defined as the summed frequency of the annotated unique rearrangements. Two-sided Wilcoxon rank-sum tests were used to compare TCR breadth between groups. The immuneACCESS repertoire file appears here via TCRdb, limited to in-frame rearrangements. These files lack a portion of the clones; in checked studies, under half of the deficit traces to unresolved V genes, and the cause of the others is not known. Clone size and V and J calls were adopted from that table, with D and trimming inferred from the DNA. The sample contains about 680,000 clones, around 90% of them found a single time. The ten top clones hold around 1.5% of the sample.

Concerning this clone: No antigen is known for it. There are no base qualities to consult, and no much larger clone falls within one base.

Including cysteine and phenylalanine, the CDR3 has 16 amino acids. The entry retains the CDR3 DNA only, 48 bases that are in frame from base 1. For this chain, trimming is 2 bases at the V end and 4 bases at the J end, and the number of junction bases without a gene match is 5. Reading the germline V gene gives CDR1 SGHNT and CDR2 YENEEA. The treatment or condition label, read with the paper, signifies: 15 to 20 received Ad26.COV2.S at low or high dose, single or two shots; roughly five received placebo; per-sample allocation not given. Repertoires of vaccine and placebo recipients were sequenced from samples collected on day 63 after the first injection. In Cohort 1b, roughly 25 adults aged 18-55 years were enrolled at a single site in Boston, USA, between 29 July and 7 August 2020. As a vaccine, Ad26.COV2.S was a replication-incompetent adenovirus type 26 vector that expressed a prefusion-stabilized SARS-CoV-2 spike protein derived from the original Wuhan strain.

Specimen: peripheral blood, collected in a trial of Ad26.COV2.S vaccine versus placebo. The clonotype was recovered from a person aged 18-60 years who received the Ad26.COV2.S COVID-19 vaccine or a placebo. The V gene is TRBV11-3 and the J gene is TRBJ2-1, with TRBD2 matching 10 junction bases. The sequenced DNA is TGTGCCAGCAGCTTAACCCGGACTAGCGGTTACAATGAGCAGTTCTTC. This is translated as CASSLTRTSGYNEQFF.